The present TCR beta chain was sequenced within a study of blood T cells in healthy people across ages. With 2 bases removed from V and 3 bases from J, the gap between germline ends came to 17 bases. Germline CDR1 and CDR2: SEHNR and FQNEAQ (reference sequence). CDR3 size: 18 residues. A second about 7 to 12 cycle PCR used barcoded and J-beta primers. Using its own MiXCR run on the 5' RACE reads, TCRdb lists one record per CDR3 protein. Of 850,000 to 1,100,000 distinct CDR3 sequences in the sample, more than 30% are singletons; the top ten hold roughly 13%. V gene TRBV7-9 combines with J gene TRBJ1-6, with D possibly being TRBD1 (6 bases). The clonotype originates from a man between 18 and 29 years old in good health. Specimen: blood. The CDR3 DNA follows: TGTGCCAGCAGCTTAAAAGGGGGAACCTCATTCTATAATTCACCCCTCCACTTT. Amino acids: CASSLKGGTSFYNSPLHF.